This entry concerns a single T cell receptor beta chain. The antigen is unknown. The data are from a study of T cells after yellow fever vaccination. For the study at large: Those fractions that held only low numbers of cells were prepared using the SMART-Seq v4 Ultra Low Input RNA kit.

Study-wide results and limits: Although the secondary response was weaker, it peaked faster, at day 5 versus 15. Subsequent to the booster, the majority of primary-vaccination clones reappeared (around 96% CD4, about 90% CD8). In FACS-sorted repertoires, abundant clonotypes from the bulk population could appear as contaminants.

Germline CDR1 and CDR2: MNHNS and SASEGT. The CDR3 has 16 residues. V dropped 6 bases and J dropped 3 bases, with 20 bases sitting between them. TCRdb recomputed calls from the 5' RACE reads with MiXCR, one row per CDR3 protein. The data contain fewer than 350,000 distinct CDR3 sequences, approximately 9% of them singletons. The receptor was derived from a man younger than 35 who received the YFV17D yellow fever vaccine. The chain employs TRBV6-1 and TRBJ1-2; TRBD1 is a possible D gene (5 bases). The sequencing here drew on PBMCs, taken on the day of the first yellow fever vaccination. The CDR3 region has the DNA TGTGCCAGCAGGGACTTCCCCGGGGGTAGAGACTATGGCTACACCTTC. It specifies CASRDFPGGRDYGYTF.